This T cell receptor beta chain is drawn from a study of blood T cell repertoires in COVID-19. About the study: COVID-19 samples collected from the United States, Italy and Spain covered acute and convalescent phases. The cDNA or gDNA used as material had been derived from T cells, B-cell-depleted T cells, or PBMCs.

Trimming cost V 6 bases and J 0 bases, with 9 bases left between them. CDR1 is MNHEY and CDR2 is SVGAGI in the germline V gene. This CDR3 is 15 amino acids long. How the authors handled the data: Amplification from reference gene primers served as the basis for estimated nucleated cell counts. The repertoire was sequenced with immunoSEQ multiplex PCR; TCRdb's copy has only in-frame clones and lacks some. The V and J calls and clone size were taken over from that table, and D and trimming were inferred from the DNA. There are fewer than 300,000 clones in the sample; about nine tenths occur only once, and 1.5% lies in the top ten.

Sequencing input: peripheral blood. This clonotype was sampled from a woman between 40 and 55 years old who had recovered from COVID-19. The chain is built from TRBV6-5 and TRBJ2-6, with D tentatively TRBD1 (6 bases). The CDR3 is CASRGAFSGANVLTF. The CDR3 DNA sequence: TGTGCCAGCAGGGGGGCCTTCTCTGGGGCCAACGTCCTGACTTTC.